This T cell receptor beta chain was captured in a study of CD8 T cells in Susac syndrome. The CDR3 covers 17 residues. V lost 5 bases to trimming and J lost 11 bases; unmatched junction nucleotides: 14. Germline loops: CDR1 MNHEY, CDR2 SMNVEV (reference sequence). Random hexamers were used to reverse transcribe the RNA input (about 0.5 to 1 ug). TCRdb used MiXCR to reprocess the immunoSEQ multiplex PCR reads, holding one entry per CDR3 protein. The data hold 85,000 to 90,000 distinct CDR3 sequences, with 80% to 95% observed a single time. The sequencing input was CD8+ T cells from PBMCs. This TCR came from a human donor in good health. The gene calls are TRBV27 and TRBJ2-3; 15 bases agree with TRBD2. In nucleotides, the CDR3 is TGTGCCAGCAGTCCAACGGGACTAGCGGGGGGCCGAGGGGAGCAGTATTTT. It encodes CASSPTGLAGGRGEQYF.